This T cell receptor beta chain was retrieved from a study of blood T cell repertoires in COVID-19. The germline V and J ends were trimmed by 1 base and 9 bases, with 7 bases remaining between them. Germline CDR1 is LGHNA and CDR2 is YSLEER. The length of the CDR3 is 13 residues. Using immunoSEQ multiplex PCR, the repertoire was profiled, and TCRdb retains in-frame clones only, with some absent. The sample holds tens of thousands of clones; approximately 91% are singletons and the top ten take 2.5% to 3.5%. This clone was observed a few times. The chain couples TRBV4-3 to TRBJ1-6; no firm D call. The TCR was taken from an elderly woman with acute or convalescent COVID-19. The sample consisted of peripheral blood. The DNA of the CDR3 is TGCGCCAGCAGCCAAGTAGCGGGTTCACCCCTCCACTTT. Translated: CASSQVAGSPLHF.